Many counts were recorded for the clone carrying this TCR beta chain. Its matching antigen is unknown. CDR1 SGHDT and CDR2 YYEEEE come from the germline V gene. The CDR3 totals 13 residues. The V end was cut by 0 bases, the J end by 7 bases, with 8 bases between. One entry per CDR3 protein results from TCRdb running MiXCR on the PCR reads. The table shows more than 250,000 distinct CDR3 sequences, with about 22% occurring only once. With 10%, 30% or 50% of RNA, roughly 17,000 to 1,000,000 naive CD8 T cells were sequenced. The data were taken from a study of molecular identifiers for immune sequencing clone quantification. Study summary: Five portions were made in replicates from RNA of roughly 18,000 or 92,000 naive CD8 cells, and four underwent sequencing. Study-level findings and limits: Clones carrying above 20 RNA copies accounted for over 98% of effector molecules, under 1% in naive cells.

Sequenced sample: naive CD8+ T cells from blood, with Jurkat cell RNA spiked in. Sample subset: FACS-sorted CD8+CD4-CCR7+CD45RA+ naive T cells. The chain joins TRBV5-6 to TRBJ1-5, with a tentative D call TRBD1 (5 bases). This TCR was recovered from a human donor in good health. Some libraries in this study had Jurkat cell RNA spiked in. The CDR3 here is CASSLEGHQPQHF. DNA of the CDR3: TGTGCCAGCAGCTTGGAGGGGCACCAGCCCCAGCATTTT.